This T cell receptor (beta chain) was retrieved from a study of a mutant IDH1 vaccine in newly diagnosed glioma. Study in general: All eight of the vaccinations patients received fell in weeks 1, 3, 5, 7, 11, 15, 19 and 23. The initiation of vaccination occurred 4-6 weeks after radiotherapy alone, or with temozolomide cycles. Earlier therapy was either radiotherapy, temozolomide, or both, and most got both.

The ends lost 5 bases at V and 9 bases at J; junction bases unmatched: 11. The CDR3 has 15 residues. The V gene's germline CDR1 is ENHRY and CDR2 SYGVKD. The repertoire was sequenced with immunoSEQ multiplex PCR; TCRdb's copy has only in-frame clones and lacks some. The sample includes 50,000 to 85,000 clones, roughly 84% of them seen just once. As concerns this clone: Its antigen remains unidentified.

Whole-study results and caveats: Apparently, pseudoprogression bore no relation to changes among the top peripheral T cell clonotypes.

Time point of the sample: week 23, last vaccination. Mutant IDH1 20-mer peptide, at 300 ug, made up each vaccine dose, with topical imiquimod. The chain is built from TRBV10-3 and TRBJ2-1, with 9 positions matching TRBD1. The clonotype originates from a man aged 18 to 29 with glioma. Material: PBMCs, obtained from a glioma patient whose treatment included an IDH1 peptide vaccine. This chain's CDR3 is CAISPPGQGFREQFF. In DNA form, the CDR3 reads TGTGCCATCAGTCCCCCGGGACAGGGTTTTCGTGAGCAGTTCTTC.